What follows are 24 T cell receptor beta chains derived from one specimen sequenced in a study of T cell responses to AZD1222 COVID-19 vaccine. Produced via immunoSEQ multiplex PCR; TCRdb's table is partial and in-frame only. The sample yields about 110,000 clones, around 90% seen once. Sequences were derived from peripheral blood, sampled 28 days after the second AZD1222 dose. These receptors were obtained from an adult who received the AZD1222 COVID-19 vaccine.

V usage is TRBV7-9 and J usage is TRBJ2-3, with 12 bases identical to TRBD2. The V segment lost 5 bases and the J segment 2 bases; nucleotides outside the gene matches: 5. The CDR3 covers 16 residues. The germline V gene encodes CDR1 SEHNR and CDR2 FQNEAQ (reference sequence). For the CDR3, the DNA is TGTGCCAGCAGCCCACTAGCGGGGGGCTTCACAGATACGCAGTATTTT. Its protein is CASSPLAGGFTDTQYF.

This chain connects TRBV10-3 to TRBJ2-7; D gene ambiguous. Trimming pared 3 bases from V and 2 bases from J, leaving 8 bases between. Germline-derived CDR1 and CDR2 are ENHRY and SYGVKD. The CDR3 runs 13 residues. CDR3 sequence: CAISDGETYEQYF. CDR3 sequence (DNA): TGTGCCATCAGTGATGGGGAAACCTACGAGCAGTACTTC.

The chain couples TRBV25-1 to TRBJ2-7, with D perhaps matching TRBD1 (6 bases). The CDR3 has 11 residues. V lost 8 bases and J lost 2, with 7 bases in between. Germline loops: CDR1 MGHDK, CDR2 SYGVNS. The CDR3 bases are TGTGCCAGCCGGGACACCTACGAGCAGTACTTC. Protein sequence: CASRDTYEQYF.

The chain has TRBV7-2 and TRBJ1-5; D ambiguous. CDR1 is SGHTA, CDR2 FQGNSA, per germline. The ends were cut back, 1 base at V and 2 bases at J, with 9 bases in the middle. The CDR3 is made up of 15 amino acids. CDR3 region: CASSLVSGGNQPQHF. The CDR3, as DNA: TGTGCCAGCAGCTTAGTATCGGGCGGCAATCAGCCCCAGCATTTT.

The chain links TRBV7-2 to TRBJ2-5; 12 positions match TRBD2. The germline gives CDR1 SGHTA, CDR2 FQGNSA. CDR3 size: 15 residues. J lost 5 bases, V lost 5 bases, and 6 bases had no gene match. CDR3 region: CASSTSGGSAETQYF. The CDR3 DNA sequence: TGTGCCAGCAGCACTAGCGGGGGGTCGGCGGAGACCCAGTACTTC.

The J gene is TRBJ1-1, the V gene TRBV12-5, with 7 bases aligning to TRBD1. CDR1 and CDR2 (germline): LGHNT, FRNRAP. With V trimmed by 7 bases and J by 5 bases, 7 bases remained unmatched. The length of the CDR3 is 13 residues. CDR3 region: CASVLAQGTEAFF. Here the CDR3 DNA reads TGTGCTAGTGTACTGGCACAGGGGACTGAAGCTTTCTTT.

This clone appeared a few times. The rearrangement links TRBV7-2 to TRBJ2-3; D may correspond to TRBD1 or TRBD2 (9 bases each). The CDR3 runs 17 residues. Germline CDR1 and CDR2: SGHTA and FQGNSA. V dropped 3 bases and J dropped 5 bases, with 21 bases sitting between them. The CDR3 DNA sequence: TGTGCCAGCAGCTTGGCGGGGGGGACAGGGCTTAGAGATACGCAGTATTTT. This translates into CASSLAGGTGLRDTQYF.

The chain couples TRBV7-3 to TRBJ2-7, with a weak D call TRBD1 (6 bases). Germline CDR1 SGHTA, CDR2 FQGTGA. This CDR3 contains 15 residues. V gave up 5 bases and J gave up 2 bases, with 16 bases separating them. CDR3 in DNA: TGTGCCAGCAGCGCCGACAGGATTGGGCCCTACGAGCAGTACTTC. This translates into CASSADRIGPYEQYF.

The genes are TRBV5-1 and TRBJ2-7; no firm D call. This CDR3 contains 13 residues. Germline CDR1 reads SGHRS; CDR2 reads YFSETQ. Deletions cut 3 bases from V and 2 bases from J, with 9 bases between. The CDR3 is CASSSEVAYEQYF. The DNA for the CDR3 is TGCGCCAGCAGCTCAGAGGTGGCCTACGAGCAGTACTTC.

This chain joins TRBV27 and TRBJ1-5, with a weak D call TRBD1 (6 bases). The length of the CDR3 is 15 residues. The V end was cut by 5 bases, the J end by 3 bases, with 14 bases between. Germline V CDR1 and CDR2: MNHEY, SMNVEV (reference sequence). The CDR3 sequence: CASSVGRGANQPQHF. CDR3 coding DNA: TGTGCCAGCAGTGTGGGCAGGGGAGCCAATCAGCCCCAGCATTTT.

The chain employs TRBV10-1 and TRBJ2-2, with 8 bases fitting TRBD1. The CDR3 runs 15 residues. V lost 3 bases, J lost 3 bases, and 3 bases stayed unmatched. Germline V lookup: CDR1 WNHNN, CDR2 SYGVQD (reference sequence). CDR3 residues: CASSDLGQDTGELFF. CDR3 nucleotide sequence: TGCGCCAGCAGTGATTTGGGACAGGACACCGGGGAGCTGTTTTTT.

V usage is TRBV7-8 and J usage is TRBJ1-2; 9 bases are shared with TRBD1. CDR3 length: 17 amino acids. Germline-derived CDR1 and CDR2 are SGHVS and FQNEAQ. The V segment lost 1 base and the J segment 6 bases; nucleotides outside the gene matches: 12. Here the CDR3 reads CASSLERDRAILHGYTF. The DNA of the CDR3 is TGTGCCAGCAGCTTAGAACGGGACAGGGCCATCCTACATGGCTACACCTTC.

The J gene is TRBJ1-2, the V gene TRBV29-1; tentative D call: TRBD1 (5 bases). CDR3 size: 12 residues. In germline, CDR1 is SQVTM, CDR2 ANQGSEA. Deletions cut 5 bases from V and 2 bases from J, with 9 bases between. This CDR3 reads CSVFDRNYGYTF. CDR3 DNA: TGCAGCGTTTTCGACAGAAACTATGGCTACACCTTC.

This clone was detected only a few times. V usage is TRBV27 and J usage is TRBJ1-2; D is possibly TRBD1 (6 bases). V was pared by 6 bases and J by 6 bases, with 11 bases between. The germline CDR1 and CDR2 sequences are MNHEY and SMNVEV (reference sequence). This CDR3 comprises 12 residues. CDR3 residues: CASRTGSHGYTF. The CDR3 DNA reads TGTGCCAGCAGAACAGGGAGCCATGGCTACACCTTC.

This chain joins TRBV29-1 and TRBJ2-7, with D perhaps given as TRBD1 or TRBD2 (5 bases each). In germline, CDR1 is SQVTM, CDR2 ANQGSEA. CDR3 size: 13 residues. V shed 6 bases and J shed 4 bases, with 16 bases lying between them. The CDR3 loop is CSVAGTVTYEQYF. In DNA, the CDR3 is TGCAGCGTCGCCGGGACCGTAACTTACGAGCAGTACTTC.

This clone came up once. The CDR3 loop reads CASSATGDNQPQHF. Written as DNA, the CDR3 is TGTGCCAGCAGCGCTACAGGAGACAATCAGCCCCAGCATTTT. V gene TRBV9 combines with J gene TRBJ1-5, with a possible D match to TRBD1 (5 bases). Germline lookup yields CDR1 SGDLS and CDR2 YYNGEE. Trimming took 3 bases from V and 3 from J, leaving 10 bases between them. CDR3 length: 14 residues.

The chain employs TRBV4-3 and TRBJ2-7; D not resolved. From germline, CDR1 is LGHNA and CDR2 YSLEER. Trimming removed 4 bases from V and 1 base from J, with 8 bases in between. This CDR3 spans 13 amino acids. CDR3 nucleotide sequence: TGCGCCAGCAGCCGGACGGAGTCCTACGAGCAGTACTTC. Translated, it gives CASSRTESYEQYF.

The J gene is TRBJ2-3, the V gene TRBV29-1; D might be TRBD2 (6 bases). The germline gives CDR1 SQVTM, CDR2 ANQGSEA. The CDR3 runs 12 residues. The V end was cut by 7 bases, the J end by 14 bases, with 22 bases between. DNA of the CDR3: TGCAGCGCCGAACCGATGGGGGGACTCAGGTATTTT. Translating it yields CSAEPMGGLRYF.

This clone has only one observation. The rearrangement links TRBV7-9 to TRBJ1-1; D possibly corresponds to TRBD1 (5 bases). Trimming pared 2 bases from V and 4 bases from J, leaving 20 bases between. The CDR3 has 17 residues. The V gene's germline CDR1 is SEHNR and CDR2 FQNEAQ (reference sequence). The CDR3 sequence is CASSLLASGTGRTEAFF. The CDR3 DNA reads as TGTGCCAGCAGCTTATTGGCATCAGGGACGGGTCGCACTGAAGCTTTCTTT.

The chain is built from TRBV18 and TRBJ1-1; 9 bases align to TRBD1. The V gene's germline CDR1 is KGHSH and CDR2 LQKENI. With V trimmed by 2 bases and J by 3 bases, 4 bases remained unmatched. This CDR3 comprises 15 residues. This chain's CDR3 is CASSPVTGGDTEAFF. The CDR3 nucleotides read TGTGCCAGCTCACCAGTGACAGGGGGGGACACTGAAGCTTTCTTT.

The chain carries TRBV7-2 and TRBJ1-6; D is unclear. The length of the CDR3 is 12 residues. Trimming shortened V by 3 bases and J by 14 bases, and 11 bases separated the two germline ends. Germline V gene lookup returns CDR1 SGHTA and CDR2 FQGNSA. The CDR3 loop is CASSLDLSTLHF. Here the CDR3 DNA reads TGTGCCAGCAGCTTGGACTTGTCGACCCTCCACTTT.

This clone was detected only once. The rearrangement links TRBV11-2 to TRBJ2-2; 9 nucleotides match TRBD2. V was clipped by 3 bases and J by 5 bases; unmatched bases: 4. Germline V gene lookup returns CDR1 SGHAT and CDR2 FQNNGV. This CDR3 contains 15 residues. CDR3 protein: CASSLAGGPTGELFF. The CDR3 region has the DNA TGTGCCAGCAGCTTGGCGGGGGGGCCGACCGGGGAGCTGTTTTTT.

Comment on this clone: The same CDR3 also results from other DNA sequences found in this sample. J is TRBJ2-7 and V is TRBV5-1; D possibly corresponds to TRBD2 (6 bases). Germline CDR1 is SGHRS and CDR2 is YFSETQ. With 0 bases removed from V and 6 bases from J, the gap between germline ends came to 7 bases. This CDR3 is built from 12 residues. The CDR3 loop reads CASSLAGSEQYF. CDR3 sequence (DNA): TGCGCCAGCAGCTTGGCCGGGAGCGAGCAGTACTTC. Looking up the rest from reference TRBV5-1 and TRBJ2-7 gives the full variable domain: KAGVTQTPRYLIKTRGQQVTLSCSPISGHRSVSWYQQTPGQGLQFLFEYFSETQRNKGNFPGRFSGRQFSNSRSEMNVSTLELGDSALYLCASSLAGSEQYFGPGTRLTVT.

This clone was seen only a few times. The rearrangement joins TRBV6-5 to TRBJ2-7; D tentatively reads TRBD1 or TRBD2 (5 bases each). Deletions cut 6 bases from V and 2 bases from J, with 17 bases between. CDR1 MNHEY and CDR2 SVGAGI come from the germline V gene. The CDR3 runs to 15 residues. CDR3 in DNA: TGTGCCAGCAGCGCCCGTGGGGGTATGGCCTACGAGCAGTACTTC. Translating gives CASSARGGMAYEQYF.